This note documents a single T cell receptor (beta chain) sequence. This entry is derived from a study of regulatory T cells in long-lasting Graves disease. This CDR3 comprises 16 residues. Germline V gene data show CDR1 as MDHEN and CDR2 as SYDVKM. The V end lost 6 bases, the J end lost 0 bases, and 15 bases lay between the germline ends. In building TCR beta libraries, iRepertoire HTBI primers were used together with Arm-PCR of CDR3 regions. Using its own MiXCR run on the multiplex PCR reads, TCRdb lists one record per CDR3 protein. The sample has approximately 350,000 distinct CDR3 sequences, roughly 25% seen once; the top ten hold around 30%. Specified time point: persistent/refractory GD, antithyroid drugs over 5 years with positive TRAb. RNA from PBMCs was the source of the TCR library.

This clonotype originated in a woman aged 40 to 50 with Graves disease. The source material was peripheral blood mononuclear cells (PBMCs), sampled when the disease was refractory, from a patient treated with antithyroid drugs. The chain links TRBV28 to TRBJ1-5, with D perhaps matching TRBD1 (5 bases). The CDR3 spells CASSRDDVYSNQPQHF. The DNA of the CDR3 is TGTGCCAGCAGCCGGGACGATGTTTATAGCAATCAGCCCCAGCATTTT.